This passage covers 29 T cell receptor beta chains from one sample sequenced in a study of T cells in Graves' hyperthyroidism and ophthalmopathy. Regions amplified from RNA transcripts were the TCR beta CDR3 regions. Initially, a first-round RT-PCR of the TCR CDR3 employed the HTBI primer set. TCRdb used MiXCR to reprocess the multiplex PCR reads, holding one entry per CDR3 protein. The repertoire holds fewer than 450,000 distinct CDR3 sequences, with over 12% as singletons. Source material: blood. Source of these receptors: a man in his fifties with Graves' ophthalmopathy.

This clonotype came up many times. The gene calls are TRBV6-1 and TRBJ2-5; TRBD2 agrees at 8 bases. CDR1 MNHNS and CDR2 SASEGT come from the germline V gene. The length of the CDR3 is 15 residues. With 7 bases clipped from V and 1 base from J, the junction kept 8 bases outside the gene matches. CDR3 region: CASTNPGGAQETQYF. The CDR3 coding sequence is TGTGCCAGCACCAACCCCGGGGGGGCCCAAGAGACCCAGTACTTC.

The gene calls are TRBV6-1 and TRBJ2-3; no clear D gene. The V end lost 3 bases, the J end lost 0 bases, and 7 bases lay between the germline ends. CDR1 is MNHNS and CDR2 is SASEGT in the germline V gene. The CDR3 length is 14 residues. The CDR3 reads CASSESLSTDTQYF. The DNA for the CDR3 is TGTGCCAGCAGTGAGAGTCTCAGCACAGATACGCAGTATTTT.

The genes are TRBV14 and TRBJ2-3; TRBD2 matches 13 bases. Per germline, CDR1 SGHDN and CDR2 FVKESK. This CDR3 region has 19 residues. Unmatched junction bases numbered 10, after V lost 1 base and J lost 3 bases. CDR3 bases: TGTGCCAGCAGCCAAGTGCCCGGGACTAGCGGGATTCGGACAGATACGCAGTATTTT. It translates to CASSQVPGTSGIRTDTQYF.

The chain joins TRBV5-1 to TRBJ1-3, with D perhaps matching TRBD1 (5 bases). This CDR3 is 18 amino acids long. Germline V gene lookup returns CDR1 SGHRS and CDR2 YFSETQ. Trimming took 2 bases from V and 4 from J, leaving 22 bases between them. CDR3: CASSLIGTGTPLGNTIYF. The CDR3 coding sequence is TGCGCCAGCAGCTTAATAGGAACCGGGACCCCATTGGGAAACACCATATATTTT. The full variable domain, its missing parts supplied by reference TRBV5-1 and TRBJ1-3, is KAGVTQTPRYLIKTRGQQVTLSCSPISGHRSVSWYQQTPGQGLQFLFEYFSETQRNKGNFPGRFSGRQFSNSRSEMNVSTLELGDSALYLCASSLIGTGTPLGNTIYFGEGSWLTVV.

This clonotype came up many times. The V call is TRBV18, the J call TRBJ2-5, with no clear D. V lost 6 bases, J lost 3 bases, and 14 bases lay in between. There are 14 residues in the CDR3. The germline V gene has CDR1 KGHSH and CDR2 LQKENI. CDR3 bases: TGTGCCAGCTCGCTCAAGGAGATAAAAGAGACCCAGTACTTC. Amino acid sequence: CASSLKEIKETQYF. Complete variable domain (other parts from reference TRBV18 and TRBJ2-5): NAGVMQNPRHLVRRRGQEARLRCSPMKGHSHVYWYRQLPEEGLKFMVYLQKENIIDESGMPKERFSAEFPKEGPSILRIQQVVRGDSAAYFCASSLKEIKETQYFGPGTRLLVL.

The V and J genes are TRBV27 and TRBJ2-7, with 9 bases matching TRBD2. Per germline, CDR1 MNHEY and CDR2 SMNVEV (reference sequence). Trimming cost V 6 bases and J 3 bases; bases outside gene matches: 12. The CDR3 sequence is 16 residues long. The CDR3 loop reads CASSMRAGGPIYEQYF. The DNA for the CDR3 is TGTGCCAGCAGCATGCGAGCGGGAGGACCAATCTACGAGCAGTACTTC.

This clonotype was counted at least ten times. The chain has TRBV14 and TRBJ1-2; possibly TRBD1 for D (6 bases). Germline assignment: CDR1 SGHDN and CDR2 FVKESK. The CDR3 consists of 16 residues. The germline V and J ends were trimmed by 4 bases and 1 base, with 16 bases remaining between them. CDR3 amino acids: CASSPLNTGNNYGYTF. CDR3 nucleotides: TGTGCCAGCAGCCCCTTAAATACAGGGAATAACTATGGCTACACCTTC.

V gene TRBV10-3 combines with J gene TRBJ1-2; D gene uncertain. Germline V gene data show CDR1 as ENHRY and CDR2 as SYGVKD. Trimming left V 3 bases short and J 0 bases short, with 8 bases between. The CDR3 is 14 amino acids. The CDR3 bases are TGTGCCATCAGTGATACGCAGGCTAACTATGGCTACACCTTC. Encoded protein: CAISDTQANYGYTF.

V and J are TRBV19 and TRBJ2-7; 9 nucleotides line up with TRBD1. V lost 7 bases to trimming and J lost 6 bases; unmatched junction nucleotides: 13. CDR1 is LNHDA, CDR2 SQIVND, per germline (reference sequence). CDR3 length: 15 amino acids. The CDR3 DNA sequence: TGTGCCAGTACTATCGGACAGGGGATCCTCGGCGAGCAGTACTTC. Its protein product is CASTIGQGILGEQYF.

V is TRBV6-1 and J is TRBJ2-7, with D perhaps matching TRBD1 or TRBD2 (5 bases each). This CDR3 spans 15 amino acids. Trimming took off 1 base at V and 2 bases at J, with 12 bases between the two ends. The germline V gene encodes CDR1 MNHNS and CDR2 SASEGT. The CDR3 loop reads CASSEVWGSPYEQYF. The CDR3 nucleotides read TGTGCCAGCAGTGAAGTCTGGGGGTCCCCCTACGAGCAGTACTTC.

This chain joins TRBV7-9 and TRBJ2-1; the D gene is possibly TRBD1 (6 bases). Trimming took 5 bases from V and 10 from J, leaving 12 bases between them. The CDR3 extends over 12 amino acids. Germline values: CDR1 SEHNR, CDR2 FQNEAQ (reference sequence). The CDR3 DNA reads as TGTGCCAGCAGCCAACAGGGCAACGAGCAGTTCTTC. The encoded protein is CASSQQGNEQFF.

In its sample, this clonotype was seen many times. This chain joins TRBV28 and TRBJ2-1, with D possibly TRBD1 on 5 matching bases. CDR3 size: 16 residues. V was pared by 2 bases and J by 5 bases, with 16 bases between. The V gene's germline CDR1 is MDHEN and CDR2 SYDVKM. CDR3 bases: TGTGCCAGCAGTTTACCGTCGGTGGGGCGGAACAATGAGCAGTTCTTC. Its translation: CASSLPSVGRNNEQFF.

The chain joins TRBV27 to TRBJ2-7; TRBD2 matches at 9 bases. V was clipped by 5 bases and J by 7 bases; unmatched bases: 12. Looked up from germline, CDR1 is MNHEY and CDR2 is SMNVEV (reference sequence). The CDR3 spans 15 residues. The CDR3 is CASSRLAGSSGEQYF. DNA of the CDR3: TGTGCCAGCAGTCGGCTAGCGGGAAGTTCAGGGGAGCAGTACTTC.

This clonotype was seen more than once but under ten times. The CDR3 nucleotides are TGTGCCACCGTATCCGGGACACAAGACTACAATCAGCCCCAGCATTTT. This encodes CATVSGTQDYNQPQHF. J is TRBJ1-5 and V is TRBV6-1; possible D gene TRBD1, 6 bases. The V gene lost 10 bases and the J gene lost 3 bases, with 22 bases spanning the gap. CDR3 length: 16 amino acids. Germline CDR1 reads MNHNS; CDR2 reads SASEGT.

This clonotype has at least ten counts. V and J are TRBV20-1 and TRBJ2-7; a possible D gene is TRBD1 (6 bases). The CDR3 totals 14 residues. Germline V gene data show CDR1 as DFQATT and CDR2 as SNEGSKA (reference sequence). The V end lost 8 bases, the J end lost 1 base, and 18 bases lay between the germline ends. The CDR3 DNA is TGCAGTACCGACATGGGACACGGATCCTACGAGCAGTACTTC. Protein: CSTDMGHGSYEQYF.

There are many counts of this clonotype. V gene TRBV2 combines with J gene TRBJ2-1; D might be TRBD1 (5 bases). This CDR3 is 16 amino acids long. Trimming took off 6 bases at V and 9 bases at J, with 24 bases between the two ends. CDR1 is SNHLY and CDR2 is FYNNEI in the germline V gene. The CDR3 sequence: CASSPRTRFYQGEQFF. The CDR3, as DNA: TGTGCCAGCAGCCCAAGGACCCGGTTTTATCAGGGTGAGCAGTTCTTC.

This clonotype has a count of ten or more. CDR3 DNA: TGTGCCAGCAATCCGGGACAGGGGGGCGAGCAGTACTTC. Translation gives CASNPGQGGEQYF. This chain joins TRBV28 and TRBJ2-7, with 11 positions matching TRBD1. V lost 7 bases, J lost 6 bases, and 5 bases stayed unmatched. The germline gives CDR1 MDHEN, CDR2 SYDVKM. The CDR3 contains 13 residues.

CDR3 region: CSASQGRGTDTQYF. CDR3 nucleotide sequence: TGCAGTGCTTCGCAGGGTCGTGGTACAGATACGCAGTATTTT. The chain uses TRBV20-1 and TRBJ2-3, with a possible D match to TRBD1 (5 bases). Trimming removed 5 bases from V and 3 bases from J, with 15 bases in between. CDR3 length equals 14 residues. Germline V gene sequence: CDR1 DFQATT, CDR2 SNEGSKA (reference sequence).

J is TRBJ2-5 and V is TRBV2; 13 bases align to TRBD2. Per the germline V gene, CDR1 is SNHLY and CDR2 is FYNNEI. The length of the CDR3 is 15 residues. The ends lost 6 bases at V and 4 bases at J; junction bases unmatched: 5. The CDR3 sequence: CASSGLAGVRETQYF. For the CDR3, the DNA is TGTGCCAGCAGCGGACTAGCGGGAGTGAGAGAGACCCAGTACTTC.

The J gene is TRBJ2-1, the V gene TRBV14, with D perhaps being TRBD1 or TRBD2 (5 bases each). The CDR3 runs to 16 residues. CDR1 and CDR2 from the germline V gene are SGHDN and FVKESK. V dropped 1 base and J dropped 10 bases, with 20 bases sitting between them. CDR3 region: CASSQAGRIPVREQFF. DNA for the CDR3: TGTGCCAGCAGCCAAGCGGGGCGGATCCCGGTGAGAGAGCAGTTCTTC. The variable domain in full, completed from reference TRBV14 and TRBJ2-1, reads EAGVTQFPSHSVIEKGQTVTLRCDPISGHDNLYWYRRVMGKEIKFLLHFVKESKQDESGMPNNRFLAERTGGTYSTLKVQPAELEDSGVYFCASSQAGRIPVREQFFGPGTRLTVL.

This clonotype was picked up a small number of times. The J gene is TRBJ1-2, the V gene TRBV7-2; 7 bases fit TRBD1. The CDR3 covers 13 residues. Losses at the gene ends were 5 bases for V and 8 bases for J; bases not matched to a gene: 8. Germline values: CDR1 SGHTA, CDR2 FQGNSA. The CDR3 loop reads CASSPQGVDGYTF. Here the CDR3 DNA reads TGTGCCAGCAGCCCCCAGGGGGTAGACGGCTACACCTTC.

A remark on this clonotype: Without the conserved terminal phenylalanine or tryptophan, this CDR3 likely stems from a read error. This chain joins TRBV7-9 and TRBJ2-2; a weak D match, TRBD1 (5 bases). This CDR3 is built from 16 residues. V shed 4 bases and J shed 2 bases, with 14 bases lying between them. Germline V gene lookup returns CDR1 SEHNR and CDR2 FQNEAQ (reference sequence). The chain's CDR3 is CASSSQTGFNTGELFS. In DNA, the CDR3 is TGTGCCAGCAGCTCTCAAACAGGATTCAACACCGGGGAGCTGTTTTCT.

There are many counts of this clonotype. The rearrangement links TRBV7-3 to TRBJ1-1; D ambiguous. This CDR3 region has 14 residues. V was clipped by 5 bases and J by 1 base, with 11 bases between them. Germline CDR1 and CDR2: SGHTA and FQGTGA. The CDR3 sequence is CASSPGLENTEAFF. Here the CDR3 DNA reads TGTGCCAGCAGCCCTGGACTGGAGAACACTGAAGCTTTCTTT.

Remarks on this clonotype: This clone may be a read error of a much larger clone one base away. The genes are TRBV13 and TRBJ2-1; the D gene is possibly TRBD2 (6 bases). The CDR3 loop spans 16 amino acids. The germline V and J ends were trimmed by 8 bases and 0 bases, with 17 bases remaining between them. In germline, CDR1 is PRHDT, CDR2 FYEKMQ (reference sequence). The CDR3 DNA sequence: TGTGCCAGCGATTCCGGGAGAGGGACCTCCTACAATGAGCAGTTCTTC. This gives the protein CASDSGRGTSYNEQFF.

This rearrangement joins TRBV28 to TRBJ1-5; unclear D gene. The germline V gene encodes CDR1 MDHEN and CDR2 SYDVKM. With 1 base removed from V and 2 bases from J, the gap between germline ends came to 15 bases. This CDR3 has 17 residues. CDR3 sequence (DNA): TGTGCCAGCAGTTTATTCGATGGCCCGAGGGGCAATCAGCCCCAGCATTTT. This translates into CASSLFDGPRGNQPQHF.

The gene calls are TRBV7-9 and TRBJ2-2; 9 bases line up with TRBD1. Germline V gene data show CDR1 as SEHNR and CDR2 as FQNEAQ (reference sequence). V trimming: 4 bases; J trimming: 7 bases; junction bases outside the gene matches: 7. The CDR3 extends over 15 amino acids. Written as DNA, the CDR3 is TGTGCCAGCAGCTCCAGGGACAGGGATATCGGGGAGCTGTTTTTT. As protein: CASSSRDRDIGELFF.

This clonotype appeared many times. The V call is TRBV5-5, the J call TRBJ1-1; no firm D call. The CDR3 covers 14 residues. The V end lost 7 bases, the J end lost 5 bases, and 18 bases lay between the germline ends. The V gene's germline CDR1 is SGHKS and CDR2 YYEKEE (reference sequence). CDR3 sequence: CASALLDPRTEAFF. The CDR3 DNA follows: TGTGCCAGCGCCTTATTGGACCCCCGGACTGAAGCTTTCTTT.

This clonotype was detected ten times or more. The V call is TRBV10-1, the J call TRBJ2-5; possibly TRBD1 or TRBD2 for D (5 bases each). Trimming took 0 bases from V and 7 from J, leaving 12 bases between them. The CDR3 consists of 14 residues. CDR1 is WNHNN, CDR2 SYGVQD, per germline (reference sequence). CDR3 in DNA: TGCGCCAGCAGTGAGTCCGGATTGAGGGGGACCCAGTACTTC. Its translation is CASSESGLRGTQYF.

In its sample, this clonotype was seen many times. The chain employs TRBV20-1 and TRBJ2-3, with D possibly being TRBD1 (5 bases). The V and J ends lost 3 bases and 0 bases respectively, with 16 bases between them. There are 16 residues in the CDR3. Germline V gives CDR1 DFQATT, CDR2 SNEGSKA (reference sequence). For the CDR3, the DNA is TGCAGTGCTAGGTGGGGCCAGTCGATTAGCACAGATACGCAGTATTTT. This sequence encodes CSARWGQSISTDTQYF.